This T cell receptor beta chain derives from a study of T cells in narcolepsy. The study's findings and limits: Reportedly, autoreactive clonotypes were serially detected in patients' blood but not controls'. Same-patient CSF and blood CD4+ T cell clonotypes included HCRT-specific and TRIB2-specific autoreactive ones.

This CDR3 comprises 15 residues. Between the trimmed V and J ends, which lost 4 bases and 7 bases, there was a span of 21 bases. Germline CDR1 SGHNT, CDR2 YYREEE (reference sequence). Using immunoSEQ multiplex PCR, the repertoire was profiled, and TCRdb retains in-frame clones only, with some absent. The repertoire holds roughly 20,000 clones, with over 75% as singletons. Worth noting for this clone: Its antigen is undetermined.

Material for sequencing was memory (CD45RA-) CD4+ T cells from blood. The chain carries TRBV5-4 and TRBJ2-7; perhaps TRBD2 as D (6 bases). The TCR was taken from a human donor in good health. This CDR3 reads CASSPGGGDLLEQYF. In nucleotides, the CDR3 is TGTGCCAGCAGCCCGGGCGGAGGGGACTTATTAGAGCAGTACTTC. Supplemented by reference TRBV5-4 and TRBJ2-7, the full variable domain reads ETGVTQSPTHLIKTRGQQVTLRCSSQSGHNTVSWYQQALGQGPQFIFQYYREEENGRGNFPPRFSGLQFPNYSSELNVNALELDDSALYLCASSPGGGDLLEQYFGPGTRLTVT.